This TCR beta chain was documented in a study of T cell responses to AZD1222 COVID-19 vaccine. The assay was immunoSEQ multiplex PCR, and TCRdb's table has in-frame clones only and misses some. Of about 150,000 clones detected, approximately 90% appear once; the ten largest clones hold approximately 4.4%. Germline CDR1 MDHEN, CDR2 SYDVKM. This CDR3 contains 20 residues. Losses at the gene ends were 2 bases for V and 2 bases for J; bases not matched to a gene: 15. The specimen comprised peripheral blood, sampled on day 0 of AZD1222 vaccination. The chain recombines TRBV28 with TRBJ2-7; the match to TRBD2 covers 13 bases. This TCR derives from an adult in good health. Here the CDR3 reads CASSLNVVGLAGRPAYEQYF. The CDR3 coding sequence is TGTGCCAGCAGTTTAAACGTGGTGGGACTAGCGGGACGCCCAGCCTACGAGCAGTACTTC.